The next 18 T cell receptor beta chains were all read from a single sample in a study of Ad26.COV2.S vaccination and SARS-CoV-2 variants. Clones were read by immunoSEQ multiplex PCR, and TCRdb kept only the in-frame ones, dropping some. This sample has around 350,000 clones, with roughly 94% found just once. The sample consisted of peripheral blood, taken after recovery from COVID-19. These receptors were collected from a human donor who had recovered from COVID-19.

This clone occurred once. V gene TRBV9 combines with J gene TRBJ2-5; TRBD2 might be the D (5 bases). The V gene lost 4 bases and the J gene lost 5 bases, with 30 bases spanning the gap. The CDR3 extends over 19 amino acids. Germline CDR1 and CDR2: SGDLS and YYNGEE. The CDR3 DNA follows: TGTGCCAGCAGCCTCCAAATCGGGGAAATAAATTCAAATGGGGAGACCCAGTACTTC. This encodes CASSLQIGEINSNGETQYF.

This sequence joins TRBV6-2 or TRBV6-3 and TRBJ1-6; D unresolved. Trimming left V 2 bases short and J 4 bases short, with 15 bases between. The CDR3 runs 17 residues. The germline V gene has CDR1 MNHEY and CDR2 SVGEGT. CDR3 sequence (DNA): TGTGCCAGCAGTTACATCGTCAGGAGTTCTTATAATTCACCCCTCCACTTT. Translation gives CASSYIVRSSYNSPLHF.

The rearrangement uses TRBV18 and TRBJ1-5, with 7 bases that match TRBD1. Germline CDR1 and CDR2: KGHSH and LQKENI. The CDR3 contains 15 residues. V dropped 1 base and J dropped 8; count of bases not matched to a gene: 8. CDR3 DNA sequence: TGTGCCAGCTCACCACGGGAGGGGGCGGGTGAGCCCCAGCATTTT. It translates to CASSPREGAGEPQHF.

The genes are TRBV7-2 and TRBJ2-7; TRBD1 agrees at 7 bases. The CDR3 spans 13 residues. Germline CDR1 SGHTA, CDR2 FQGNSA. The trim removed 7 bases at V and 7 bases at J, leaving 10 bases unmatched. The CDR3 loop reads CASIGGDFGEQYF. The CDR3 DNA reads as TGTGCCAGCATAGGGGGCGATTTTGGAGAGCAGTACTTC.

CDR3 sequence: CASSLVTGEGNTDTQYF. DNA for the CDR3: TGCGCCAGCAGCTTGGTAACGGGCGAAGGGAACACAGATACGCAGTATTTT. The genes are TRBV5-1 and TRBJ2-3; D unresolved. The germline gives CDR1 SGHRS, CDR2 YFSETQ. The CDR3 consists of 17 residues. V was trimmed by 0 bases and J by 2 bases, leaving 16 bases between them.

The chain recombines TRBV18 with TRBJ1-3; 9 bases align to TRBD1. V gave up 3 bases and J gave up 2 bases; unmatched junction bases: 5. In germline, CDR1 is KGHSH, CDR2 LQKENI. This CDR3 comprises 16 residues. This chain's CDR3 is CASSPSGQGTGNTIYF. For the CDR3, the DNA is TGTGCCAGCTCACCGTCAGGACAGGGGACTGGAAACACCATATATTTT.

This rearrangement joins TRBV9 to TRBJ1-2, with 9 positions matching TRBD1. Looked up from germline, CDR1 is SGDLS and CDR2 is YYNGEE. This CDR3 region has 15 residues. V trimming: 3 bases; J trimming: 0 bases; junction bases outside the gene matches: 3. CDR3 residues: CASSATGGPNYGYTF. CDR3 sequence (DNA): TGTGCCAGCAGCGCAACAGGGGGCCCTAACTATGGCTACACCTTC.

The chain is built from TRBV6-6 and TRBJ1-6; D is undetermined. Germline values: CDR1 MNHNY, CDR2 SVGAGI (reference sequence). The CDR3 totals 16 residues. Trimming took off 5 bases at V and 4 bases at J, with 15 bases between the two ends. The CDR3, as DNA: TGTGCCAGCAGTCCCCTTGATATGGGGTATAATTCACCCCTCCACTTT. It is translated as CASSPLDMGYNSPLHF.

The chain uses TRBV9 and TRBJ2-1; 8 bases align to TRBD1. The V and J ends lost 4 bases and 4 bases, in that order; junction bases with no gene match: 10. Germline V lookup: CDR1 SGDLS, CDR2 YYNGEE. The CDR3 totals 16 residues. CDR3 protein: CASSTRTGIIYNEQFF. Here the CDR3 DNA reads TGTGCCAGCAGCACTCGGACAGGGATAATTTACAATGAGCAGTTCTTC.

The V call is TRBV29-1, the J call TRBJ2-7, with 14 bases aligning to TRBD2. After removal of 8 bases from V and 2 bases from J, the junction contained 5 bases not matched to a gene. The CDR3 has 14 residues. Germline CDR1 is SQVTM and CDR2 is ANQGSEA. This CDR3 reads CSTWTSGGPYEQYF. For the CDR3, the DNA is TGCAGCACCTGGACTAGCGGGGGGCCCTACGAGCAGTACTTC.

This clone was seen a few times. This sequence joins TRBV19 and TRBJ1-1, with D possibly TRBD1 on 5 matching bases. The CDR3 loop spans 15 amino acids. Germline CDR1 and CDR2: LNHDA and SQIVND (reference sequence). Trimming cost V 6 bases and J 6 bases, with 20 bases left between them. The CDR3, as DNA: TGTGCCAGTAGAAGTGACGGGGACCGATACTCTGAAGCTTTCTTT. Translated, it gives CASRSDGDRYSEAFF.

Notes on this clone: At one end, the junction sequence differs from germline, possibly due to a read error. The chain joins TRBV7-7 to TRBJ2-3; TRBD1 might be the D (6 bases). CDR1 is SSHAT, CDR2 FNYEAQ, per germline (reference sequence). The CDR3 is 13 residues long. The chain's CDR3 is CASSFVGADTQYF. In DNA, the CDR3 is TGTGCTAGCAGCTTCGTGGGGGCGGATACGCAGTATTTT. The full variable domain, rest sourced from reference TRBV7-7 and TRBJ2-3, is GAGVSQSPRYKVTKRGQDVTLRCDPISSHATLYWYQQALGQGPEFLTYFNYEAQPDKSGLPSDRFSAERPEGSISTLTIQRTEQRDSAMYRCASSFVGADTQYFGPGTRLTVL.

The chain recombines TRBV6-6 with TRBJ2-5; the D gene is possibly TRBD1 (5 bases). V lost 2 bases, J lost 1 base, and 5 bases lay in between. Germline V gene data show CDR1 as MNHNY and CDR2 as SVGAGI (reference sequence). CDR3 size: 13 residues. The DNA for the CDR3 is TGTGCCAGCAGTTACGACAGCCAAGAGACCCAGTACTTC. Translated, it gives CASSYDSQETQYF.

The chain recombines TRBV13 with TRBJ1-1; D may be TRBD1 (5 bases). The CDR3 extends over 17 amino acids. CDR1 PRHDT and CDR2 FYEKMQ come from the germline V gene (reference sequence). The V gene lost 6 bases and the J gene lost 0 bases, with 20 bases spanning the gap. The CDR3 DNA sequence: TGTGCCAGCAGTCAGAAAACCCGGGGCTGGGTGAACACTGAAGCTTTCTTT. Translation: CASSQKTRGWVNTEAFF. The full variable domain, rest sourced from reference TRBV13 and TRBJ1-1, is AAGVIQSPRHLIKEKRETATLKCYPIPRHDTVYWYQQGPGQDPQFLISFYEKMQSDKGSIPDRFSAQQFSDYHSELNMSSLELGDSALYFCASSQKTRGWVNTEAFFGQGTRLTVV.

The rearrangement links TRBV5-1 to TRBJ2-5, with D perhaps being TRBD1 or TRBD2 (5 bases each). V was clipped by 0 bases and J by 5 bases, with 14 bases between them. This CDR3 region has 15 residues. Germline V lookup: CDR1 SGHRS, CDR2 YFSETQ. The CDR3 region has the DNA TGCGCCAGCAGCTTGGCAGGTGGGACGTACGAGACCCAGTACTTC. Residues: CASSLAGGTYETQYF.

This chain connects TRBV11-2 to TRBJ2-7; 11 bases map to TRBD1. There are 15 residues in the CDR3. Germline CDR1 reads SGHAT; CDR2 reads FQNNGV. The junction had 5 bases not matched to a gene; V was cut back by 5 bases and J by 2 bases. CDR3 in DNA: TGTGCCAGCAGCACGCCGGGACAGGGGGCCTACGAGCAGTACTTC. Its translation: CASSTPGQGAYEQYF.

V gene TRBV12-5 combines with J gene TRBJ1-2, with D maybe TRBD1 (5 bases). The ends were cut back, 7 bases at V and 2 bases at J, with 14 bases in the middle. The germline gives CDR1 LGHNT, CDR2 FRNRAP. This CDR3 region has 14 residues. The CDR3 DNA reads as TGTGCTAGTGCCCCCCCGGGGGGAAACTATGGCTACACCTTC. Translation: CASAPPGGNYGYTF.

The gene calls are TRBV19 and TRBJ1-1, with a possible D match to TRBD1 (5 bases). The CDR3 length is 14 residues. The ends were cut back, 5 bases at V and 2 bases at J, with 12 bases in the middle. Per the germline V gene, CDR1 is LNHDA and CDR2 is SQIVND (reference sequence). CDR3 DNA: TGTGCCAGTAGTTTGGCCGGGGCAAACACTGAAGCTTTCTTT. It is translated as CASSLAGANTEAFF. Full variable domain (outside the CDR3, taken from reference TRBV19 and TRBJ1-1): DGGITQSPKYLFRKEGQNVTLSCEQNLNHDAMYWYRQDPGQGLRLIYYSQIVNDFQKGDIAEGYSVSREKKESFPLTVTSAQKNPTAFYLCASSLAGANTEAFFGQGTRLTVV.